A selection of T cell receptor beta chains follows, all from one sample in a study of blood T cell repertoires in COVID-19. TCRdb keeps only in-frame clones here, not all; method: immunoSEQ multiplex PCR. This sample carries roughly 50,000 clones, roughly three quarters of them seen once, and the ten largest clones take under 15%. The specimen was peripheral blood. The receptor source for this set is a human donor with active or convalescent COVID-19. The donor label of this sample is uncertain. Both conserved end residues are trimmed from each CDR3. Each record gives: V gene, CDR3 protein.

v_call: TRBV6-5; cdr3_aa: ASSFGQEYQPQH
v_call: TRBV7-3; cdr3_aa: ASSLGQFSGANVLT
v_call: TRBV6-6; cdr3_aa: ASRRTSGATTDTQY
v_call: TRBV10-3; cdr3_aa: AISDLTSGRGDTQY
v_call: TRBV7-9; cdr3_aa: ASSLLDRTGDYEQY
v_call: TRBV19; cdr3_aa: ASRGQIGYQPQH
v_call: TRBV5-1; cdr3_aa: ASSRTSGGTDTQY
v_call: TRBV5-3; cdr3_aa: ARSLREGRYVNIQY
v_call: TRBV27; cdr3_aa: ASRVTGASYGYT
v_call: TRBV30; cdr3_aa: AWSVQIYNEQF
v_call: TRBV4-1; cdr3_aa: ASSQVGQGRNQPQH
v_call: TRBV5-1; cdr3_aa: ASSRNYNSPLH
v_call: TRBV4-2; cdr3_aa: ASSQEIGRRGTQETQY
v_call: TRBV3-1/TRBV3-2; cdr3_aa: ASSPTSGSTEQY
v_call: TRBV24-1; cdr3_aa: ATSDPSNEQF
v_call: TRBV9; cdr3_aa: ASSEHRDGYT
v_call: TRBV6-2/TRBV6-3; cdr3_aa: ASSYSAPGGQY
v_call: TRBV29-1; cdr3_aa: SVESGGQTQY
v_call: TRBV5-1; cdr3_aa: ASSLGQGKTYEQY
v_call: TRBV7-3; cdr3_aa: ASSPGQGNYGYT
v_call: TRBV14; cdr3_aa: ASSPLLRWANTGELF
v_call: TRBV19; cdr3_aa: ASSKRQGAANSPLH
v_call: TRBV12-5; cdr3_aa: ASGFTPGGRDTEAF
v_call: TRBV7-9; cdr3_aa: ASSSHNSATEAF